This T cell receptor (beta chain) was obtained from a study of patients and donors after allogeneic stem cell transplantation. CDR1 LNHNV and CDR2 YYDKDF come from the germline V gene (reference sequence). After removal of 3 bases from V and 6 bases from J, the junction contained 10 bases not matched to a gene. There are 15 residues in the CDR3. TCRdb redid the calling of the RT-PCR reads with MiXCR, one entry per CDR3 protein. The sample consists of tens of thousands of distinct CDR3 sequences, about two fifths of them appearing once. The source material was blood, either unsorted or a sorted T cell fraction (not recorded which). V gene TRBV15 combines with J gene TRBJ1-1, with 7 nucleotides matching TRBD1. The TCR comes from a human donor who was either an allogeneic HSCT recipient or a stem cell or donor lymphocyte infusion donor (not recorded which). It is not recorded whose cells these are; they may come from a transplant donor. CDR3 DNA: TGTGCCACCAGCAGGACACGCGACAGGGAACCTGAAGCTTTCTTT. This encodes CATSRTRDREPEAFF.